This TCR beta chain was obtained from a study of healthy donors' naive CD4 and CD8 T cells. TCR libraries were built from about 0.55 ug of total RNA by linear amplification. TCRdb passed the reads through MiXCR, listing each CDR3 protein once. The data show about 200,000 distinct CDR3 sequences, about 76% seen once. This clonotype was seen a few times. Antigen unknown. Whole-study results and caveats: Chains were not paired, since alpha and beta were sequenced in bulk. Around 13% of CD4/CD8 propensity variance appeared explained by V, J and CDR3 charge. Positive CDR3 charge linked to CD4+ cells, negative to CD8+ cells.

Trimming removed 2 bases at V and 7 bases at J, with 9 bases between. The CDR3 extends over 13 amino acids. Germline values: CDR1 MNHEY, CDR2 SVGAGI. Source material: naive CD4+ and CD8+ T cells sorted from blood, pooled from several donors. This clonotype was obtained from a pool of human donors in good health; the sample pools cells from several healthy donors. This chain joins TRBV6-5 and TRBJ1-5; D uncertain. CDR3 DNA sequence: TGTGCCAGCAGTTACAGAGAGGGCCAGCCCCAGCATTTT. It translates to CASSYREGQPQHF.